This entry concerns a single T cell receptor beta chain. What it recognizes is unknown. TCR alpha and TCR beta cDNA libraries with sample barcodes and UMIs came from 5'RACE using constant-segment primers. TCRdb called the 5' RACE reads again in MiXCR, with one record for every CDR3 protein. The data hold 180,000 or so distinct CDR3 sequences, with roughly 11% observed a single time. The V segment lost 0 bases and the J segment 2 bases; nucleotides outside the gene matches: 4. From germline, CDR1 is SGHRS and CDR2 YFSETQ. The CDR3 has 17 amino acids. This record comes from a study of T-cell memory formation after mild COVID-19. For the study at large: TCR clusters mostly belonged to single donors. Overall study results and limits: CD4/CD8 balance held among clones contracting day 15 to 85, and later expanders leaned CD4+.

V is TRBV5-1 and J is TRBJ2-1; 11 bases align to TRBD1. Material: PBMCs or a T cell subset sorted from them (not recorded which). This TCR was recovered from a man between 18 and 29 years old who had mild COVID-19 (a few samples of this study predate the infection). Cell type and time point are not known. The CDR3 bases are TGCGCCAGCAGCTTGGTGGTGGGACAGGGGGCCTACAATGAGCAGTTCTTC. It is translated as CASSLVVGQGAYNEQFF.